A single sample is the source of the 28 T cell receptor beta chains below, sequenced in a study of shared clonotypes between healthy human individuals. Measured with immunoSEQ multiplex PCR; TCRdb has only the in-frame clones, and not every one. The sample consists of approximately 600,000 clones, approximately 95% of them appearing once. The naive CD8 fraction comprised CD45RO-negative cells positively selected for CCR7 and excluded terminally differentiated effector memory CD45RA+ cells. Sequences were obtained from naive CD8+ T cells sorted from blood. These receptor sequences come from a woman aged 25 to 39 in good health.

This chain connects TRBV28 to TRBJ2-1; 7 bases line up with TRBD2. The CDR3 totals 16 residues. The trim removed 2 bases at V and 3 bases at J, leaving 7 bases unmatched. Germline V gene data show CDR1 as MDHEN and CDR2 as SYDVKM. CDR3 residues: CASSLPAGVGYNEQFF. The DNA for the CDR3 is TGTGCCAGCAGTTTACCCGCGGGAGTAGGCTACAATGAGCAGTTCTTC.

In the case of this clone: Other DNA sequences in the same sample also yield this CDR3. This chain uses TRBV14 with TRBJ2-7; D gene ambiguous. The CDR3 has 13 amino acids. Germline lookup yields CDR1 SGHDN and CDR2 FVKESK. With 1 base removed from V and 3 bases from J, the gap between germline ends came to 7 bases. The CDR3 loop reads CASSQVAGYEQYF. The CDR3 region has the DNA TGTGCCAGCAGCCAAGTGGCAGGCTACGAGCAGTACTTC.

This clone showed up just a few times. This chain links TRBV27 with TRBJ2-7, with D possibly being TRBD2 (5 bases). Germline V gene data show CDR1 as MNHEY and CDR2 as SMNVEV (reference sequence). Between the trimmed V and J ends, which lost 3 bases and 2 bases, there was a span of 11 bases. The length of the CDR3 is 14 residues. The CDR3: CASSFRGVTYEQYF. The CDR3 coding sequence is TGTGCCAGCAGTTTTCGGGGAGTAACCTACGAGCAGTACTTC.

The chain links TRBV19 to TRBJ2-7, with 7 bases matching TRBD2. Germline V CDR1 and CDR2: LNHDA, SQIVND (reference sequence). Trimming cost V 2 bases and J 2 bases; bases outside gene matches: 6. The length of the CDR3 is 15 residues. CDR3 nucleotide sequence: TGTGCCAGTAGTATATCAGCGGGAAAGGCCTACGAGCAGTACTTC. Translated: CASSISAGKAYEQYF.

This chain uses TRBV19 with TRBJ2-7, with 7 bases fitting TRBD1. V was clipped by 6 bases and J by 0 bases; unmatched bases: 8. Germline V gene sequence: CDR1 LNHDA, CDR2 SQIVND (reference sequence). This CDR3 is 15 amino acids long. The chain's CDR3 is CASSPGQTSSYEQYF. The CDR3 DNA is TGTGCCAGTAGCCCGGGACAGACGAGCTCCTACGAGCAGTACTTC. Full variable domain (remainder filled in from reference TRBV19 and TRBJ2-7): DGGITQSPKYLFRKEGQNVTLSCEQNLNHDAMYWYRQDPGQGLRLIYYSQIVNDFQKGDIAEGYSVSREKKESFPLTVTSAQKNPTAFYLCASSPGQTSSYEQYFGPGTRLTVT.

V is TRBV25-1 and J is TRBJ1-3; D is unresolved. Deletions cut 8 bases from V and 4 bases from J, with 12 bases between. The CDR3 loop spans 13 amino acids. Germline assignment: CDR1 MGHDK and CDR2 SYGVNS. CDR3 nucleotides: TGTGCCAGCGGCCCGGGATGGGGAAACACCATATATTTT. Translation gives CASGPGWGNTIYF.

The chain carries TRBV6-5 and TRBJ2-3; D not certain. Germline V CDR1 and CDR2: MNHEY, SVGAGI. Deletions cut 8 bases from V and 9 bases from J, with 12 bases between. The CDR3 consists of 11 residues. The CDR3 here is CASGSPPTQYF. The CDR3 DNA reads as TGTGCCAGCGGGTCCCCGCCGACGCAGTATTTT.

This clone appeared once. The chain carries TRBV27 and TRBJ2-3, with D unresolved. Per the germline V gene, CDR1 is MNHEY and CDR2 is SMNVEV (reference sequence). V was pared by 3 bases and J by 0 bases, with 10 bases between. This CDR3 contains 15 residues. Written as DNA, the CDR3 is TGTGCCAGCAGTTTGATATTCGGGAGCACAGATACGCAGTATTTT. Encoded protein: CASSLIFGSTDTQYF.

The chain couples TRBV10-3 to TRBJ2-6, with D perhaps TRBD1 (7 bases). The V gene lost 8 bases and the J gene lost 2 bases, with 28 bases spanning the gap. CDR1 and CDR2 from the germline V gene are ENHRY and SYGVKD. The CDR3 is 20 residues long. The CDR3 sequence is CAIGPGGNRGLSAGANVLTF. The DNA of the CDR3 is TGTGCCATCGGCCCCGGAGGGAACAGGGGACTCAGCGCTGGGGCCAACGTCCTGACTTTC.

The chain combines TRBV7-6 with TRBJ1-4; a possible D gene is TRBD1 (6 bases). Germline values: CDR1 SGHVS, CDR2 FNYEAQ. This CDR3 is built from 16 residues. The V gene lost 5 bases and the J gene lost 8 bases, with 21 bases spanning the gap. The CDR3 loop is CASSHPYREVGEKLFF. The CDR3 DNA reads as TGTGCCAGCAGCCACCCTTACAGGGAAGTCGGGGAAAAACTGTTTTTT.

V and J are TRBV2 and TRBJ1-5, with 11 bases lining up with TRBD1. Germline-derived CDR1 and CDR2 are SNHLY and FYNNEI. The CDR3 spans 15 residues. J lost 6 bases, V lost 3 bases, and 4 bases had no gene match. The CDR3 DNA reads as TGTGCCAGCAGTGAGTGGACAGGGGGCTCTCAGCCCCAGCATTTT. Translating gives CASSEWTGGSQPQHF.

V is TRBV28 and J is TRBJ2-3; TRBD1 matches 8 bases. CDR1 and CDR2 from the germline V gene are MDHEN and SYDVKM. V was pared by 5 bases and J by 1 base, with 2 bases of the junction left unmatched. The CDR3 length is 14 residues. CDR3 nucleotides: TGTGCCAGCAGTCTGGGACAGGGCACAGATACGCAGTATTTT. Amino acids: CASSLGQGTDTQYF.

Concerning this clone itself: In the same sample, other DNA sequences code for this CDR3. The genes are TRBV11-2 and TRBJ2-7, with 8 bases matching TRBD1. CDR1 SGHAT and CDR2 FQNNGV come from the germline V gene. The CDR3 sequence is 14 residues long. V dropped 3 bases and J dropped 4; count of bases not matched to a gene: 5. The CDR3 nucleotides read TGTGCCAGCAGCTTCCGCGACAGGGGTTACGAGCAGTACTTC. This codes for CASSFRDRGYEQYF.

The J gene is TRBJ1-4, the V gene TRBV5-1, with 8 bases matching TRBD1. Germline V gene data show CDR1 as SGHRS and CDR2 as YFSETQ. V shed 3 bases, J shed 5 bases, and the junction held 12 bases outside the gene matches. The CDR3 runs 17 residues. Here the CDR3 reads CASSSRQGSLLNEKLFF. The CDR3 coding sequence is TGCGCCAGCAGCTCTAGACAGGGGTCGTTACTGAATGAAAAACTGTTTTTT.

The genes are TRBV2 and TRBJ1-1, with D perhaps matching TRBD1 (5 bases). The V end was cut by 6 bases, the J end by 0 bases, with 14 bases between. The CDR3 is 15 residues long. From germline, CDR1 is SNHLY and CDR2 FYNNEI. The CDR3 sequence: CASRVGTGLNTEAFF. In nucleotides, the CDR3 is TGTGCCAGCAGGGTAGGCACAGGATTGAACACTGAAGCTTTCTTT.

In DNA, the CDR3 is TGCGCCAGCAGTGCAGACCGAACAGGGGCCCACGAGCAGTACTTC. The encoded protein is CASSADRTGAHEQYF. The V and J genes are TRBV10-2 and TRBJ2-7, with 7 bases that match TRBD1. The V gene end was trimmed by 4 bases and the J gene end by 5 bases; junction bases not matched to a gene: 11. CDR3 size: 15 residues. Germline V lookup: CDR1 WSHSY, CDR2 SAAADI.

The gene calls are TRBV2 and TRBJ2-3; 7 bases fit TRBD1. The V gene's germline CDR1 is SNHLY and CDR2 FYNNEI. The CDR3 sequence is 16 residues long. Trimming took 6 bases from V and 6 from J; bases not matched to a gene: 15. CDR3 sequence reads: CASRPGTAQLWDTQYF. The CDR3 DNA reads as TGTGCCAGCAGACCCGGGACAGCCCAACTCTGGGATACGCAGTATTTT.

Points on this clone: At the DNA level, this CDR3 is encoded by other sequences in the same sample as well. The V gene is TRBV9, the J gene TRBJ2-7, with 7 bases lining up with TRBD2. The V gene end was trimmed by 3 bases and the J gene end by 4 bases; junction bases not matched to a gene: 1. The germline V gene has CDR1 SGDLS and CDR2 YYNGEE. The CDR3 extends over 12 amino acids. The chain's CDR3 is CASSASGYEQYF. CDR3 in DNA: TGTGCCAGCAGCGCTAGCGGATACGAGCAGTACTTC.

The rearrangement links TRBV5-4 to TRBJ2-7; 9 positions agree with TRBD2. Germline V gives CDR1 SGHNT, CDR2 YYREEE (reference sequence). The CDR3 length is 14 residues. Germline trimming cut 2 bases from V and 5 bases from J; bases unmatched to any gene: 5. DNA of the CDR3: TGTGCCAGCAGCTTCTGGCGGGAGGGGGACGAGCAGTACTTC. The encoded protein is CASSFWREGDEQYF.

This clone came up once. This chain joins TRBV9 and TRBJ2-2, with 8 bases aligning to TRBD2. CDR3 size: 16 residues. Trimming at V came to 0 bases and at J to 5 bases, leaving 6 bases not matched to a gene. Germline assignment: CDR1 SGDLS and CDR2 YYNGEE. The CDR3 sequence: CASSVAGTRRTGELFF. The CDR3 DNA is TGTGCCAGCAGCGTAGCCGGGACTAGACGAACCGGGGAGCTGTTTTTT.

V and J are TRBV13 and TRBJ2-7; perhaps TRBD1 as D (6 bases). The V gene lost 4 bases and the J gene lost 6 bases, with 16 bases spanning the gap. CDR1 PRHDT and CDR2 FYEKMQ come from the germline V gene (reference sequence). The CDR3 runs 14 residues. The CDR3 protein is CASSSQGMEAEQYF. CDR3 nucleotides: TGTGCCAGCAGCTCCCAGGGGATGGAGGCCGAGCAGTACTTC.

This clone occurred once. Other DNA sequences of this sample code for an identical CDR3. The V call is TRBV28, the J call TRBJ2-7; possible D gene TRBD1, 5 bases. This CDR3 region has 14 residues. Trimming stripped 6 bases from V and 2 bases from J, with 14 bases between. CDR1 and CDR2 from the germline V gene are MDHEN and SYDVKM. This CDR3 reads CASRPWGSTYEQYF. The CDR3, as DNA: TGTGCCAGCAGACCTTGGGGCAGCACCTACGAGCAGTACTTC. Full variable domain (remainder filled in from reference TRBV28 and TRBJ2-7): DVKVTQSSRYLVKRTGEKVFLECVQDMDHENMFWYRQDPGLGLRLIYFSYDVKMKEKGDIPEGYSVSREKKERFSLILESASTNQTSMYLCASRPWGSTYEQYFGPGTRLTVT.

This chain connects TRBV4-2 to TRBJ1-2; the D is unclear. The CDR3 spans 16 residues. Trimming shortened V by 1 base and J by 7 bases, and 19 bases separated the two germline ends. Germline V gene sequence: CDR1 LGHNA, CDR2 YNFKEQ. CDR3 amino acids: CASSQGPGPLSPGYTF. The CDR3 nucleotides read TGTGCCAGCAGCCAAGGACCCGGGCCCCTCTCACCTGGCTACACCTTC.

J is TRBJ1-5 and V is TRBV5-6, with TRBD1 identical over 8 bases. Germline CDR1 SGHDT, CDR2 YYEEEE. V gave up 4 bases and J gave up 0 bases; unmatched junction bases: 6. CDR3 length: 16 amino acids. The CDR3 protein is CASSAWDRNSNQPQHF. CDR3 in DNA: TGTGCCAGCAGCGCTTGGGACAGGAATAGCAATCAGCCCCAGCATTTT.

This clone was counted only a few times. The chain couples TRBV30 to TRBJ2-5, with TRBD2 matching over 13 bases. The CDR3 is 15 residues long. Losses at the gene ends were 4 bases for V and 1 base for J; bases not matched to a gene: 3. Per the germline V gene, CDR1 is GTSNPN and CDR2 is SVGIG (reference sequence). CDR3 amino acids: CAWTLAGGPQETQYF. Written as DNA, the CDR3 is TGTGCCTGGACACTAGCGGGAGGGCCCCAAGAGACCCAGTACTTC.

Comments on this clone: Other DNA sequences from this sample encode an identical CDR3 as well. J is TRBJ2-3 and V is TRBV27, with TRBD2 matching 12 bases. Trimming removed 1 base from V and 4 bases from J; junction bases left unmatched: 3. CDR3 size: 16 residues. CDR1 and CDR2 from the germline V gene are MNHEY and SMNVEV (reference sequence). CDR3: CASSLLLAGGSDTQYF. The CDR3 bases are TGTGCCAGCAGTTTATTACTAGCGGGAGGCTCAGATACGCAGTATTTT.

This clone has a single count. The genes are TRBV27 and TRBJ2-6; the D gene is possibly TRBD2 (6 bases). The V gene lost 2 bases and the J gene lost 0 bases, with 8 bases spanning the gap. The CDR3 is made up of 16 amino acids. CDR1 and CDR2 (germline): MNHEY, SMNVEV (reference sequence). This chain's CDR3 is CASSLLASSGANVLTF. For the CDR3, the DNA is TGTGCCAGCAGTTTACTAGCGTCCTCTGGGGCCAACGTCCTGACTTTC.

V usage is TRBV19 and J usage is TRBJ1-1; D unresolved. Trimming left V 4 bases short and J 1 base short, with 4 bases between. The CDR3 is 12 residues long. Germline assignment: CDR1 LNHDA and CDR2 SQIVND (reference sequence). CDR3 in DNA: TGTGCCAGTAGTACAGCGAACACTGAAGCTTTCTTT. Translated: CASSTANTEAFF.